In its sample, the clone carrying this TCR beta chain was seen a few times. Its antigen is undetermined. It was 5'RACE with constant-segment primers that produced the TCR alpha and TCR beta cDNA libraries, which carried sample barcodes and UMIs. TCRdb analysed the 5' RACE reads with MiXCR anew, one entry per CDR3 protein. Of around 310,000 distinct CDR3 sequences listed, approximately 15% are singletons. The J segment lost 1 base and the V segment lost 1 base, leaving 10 bases of the junction unmatched. The CDR3 sequence is 18 residues long. Germline-derived CDR1 and CDR2 are DFQATT and SNEGSKA (reference sequence). This sample stems from a study of T-cell memory formation after mild COVID-19. Overall study: Across donors, TCR clusters were largely donor specific. Points from the study as a whole: Among CD4+ contracting clones, most were CM and EM, and CD8+ ones EMRA. Later expanders leaned toward CD4+, whereas clones contracting from day 15 to 85 were balanced CD4/CD8.

Sequencing was performed on PBMCs or a T cell subset sorted from them (not recorded which). The sequence came from a man between 18 and 35 years old who had mild COVID-19 (a few samples of this study predate the infection). Cell type and time point are not known. The rearrangement joins TRBV20-1 to TRBJ2-3, with 11 bases fitting TRBD1. CDR3 bases: TGCAGTGCTAGAGTCTCTCCCGGACAGGGGGCCGGCACAGATACGCAGTATTTT. Its translation: CSARVSPGQGAGTDTQYF.